This T cell receptor (beta chain) was obtained from a study of T-cell memory formation after mild COVID-19. The CDR3 is 15 residues long. The ends lost 3 bases at V and 7 bases at J; junction bases unmatched: 5. Germline loops: CDR1 LGHDT, CDR2 YNNKEL (reference sequence). TCRdb re-called the 5' RACE reads with MiXCR, one entry per CDR3 protein. There are hundreds of thousands of distinct CDR3 sequences in the sample; around a sixth occur only once, and around 22% lies in the top ten. The gene calls are TRBV3-1 and TRBJ1-6; 8 positions agree with TRBD1. Sequencing input: PBMCs or a T cell subset sorted from them (not recorded which). This TCR derives from a man younger than 35 who had mild COVID-19 (a few samples of this study predate the infection). Cell type and time point are not known. CDR3 sequence (DNA): TGTGCCAGCAGCCATATGGACAGGGAGAATTCACCCCTCCACTTT. Its translation: CASSHMDRENSPLHF.